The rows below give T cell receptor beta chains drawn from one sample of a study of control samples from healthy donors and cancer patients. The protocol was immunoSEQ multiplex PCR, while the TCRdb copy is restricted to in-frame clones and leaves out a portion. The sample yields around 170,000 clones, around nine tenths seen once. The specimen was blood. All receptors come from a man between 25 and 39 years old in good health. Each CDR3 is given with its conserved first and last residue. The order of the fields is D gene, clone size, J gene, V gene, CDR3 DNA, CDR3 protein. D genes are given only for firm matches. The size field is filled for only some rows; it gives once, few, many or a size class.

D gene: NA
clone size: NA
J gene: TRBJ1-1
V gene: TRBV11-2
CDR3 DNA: TGTGCCAGCAGCTTAGGGGCAGGAAACACTGAAGCTTTCTTT
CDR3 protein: CASSLGAGNTEAFF

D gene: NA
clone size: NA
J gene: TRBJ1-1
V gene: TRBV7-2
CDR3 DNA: TGTGCCAGCAGCTCTGACGGGGGCCGCACTGAAGCTTTCTTT
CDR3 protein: CASSSDGGRTEAFF

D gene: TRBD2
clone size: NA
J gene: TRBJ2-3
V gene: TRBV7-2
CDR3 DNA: TGTGCCAGCAGCCCCAGGACTAGCGGGGGAGGTGGGACGCAGTATTTT
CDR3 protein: CASSPRTSGGGGTQYF

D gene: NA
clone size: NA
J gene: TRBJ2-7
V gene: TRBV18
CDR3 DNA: TGTGCCAGCTCCCAGGTCAAAGGGAACAACGAGCAGTACTTC
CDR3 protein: CASSQVKGNNEQYF

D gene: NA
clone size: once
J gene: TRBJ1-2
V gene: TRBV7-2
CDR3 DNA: TGTGCCAGCAGCAAAGCGGGCTATGGCTACACCTTC
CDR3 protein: CASSKAGYGYTF

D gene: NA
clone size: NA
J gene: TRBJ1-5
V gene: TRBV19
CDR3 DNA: TGTGCCAGTAGTGGTCCGGGATCCAATCAGCCCCAGCATTTT
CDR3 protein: CASSGPGSNQPQHF

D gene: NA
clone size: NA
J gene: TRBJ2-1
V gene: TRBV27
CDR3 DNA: TGTGCCAGCAGTCCCACCGACCTCACTAGCTCCTCCTACAATGAGCAGTTCTTC
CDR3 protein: CASSPTDLTSSSYNEQFF

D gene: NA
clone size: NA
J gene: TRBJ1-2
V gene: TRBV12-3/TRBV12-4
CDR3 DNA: TGTGCCAGCAGTCCTGGATGGGCTGGCTACACCTTC
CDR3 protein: CASSPGWAGYTF

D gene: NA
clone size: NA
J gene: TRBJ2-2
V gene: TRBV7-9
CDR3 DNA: TGTGCCAGCAGTACAAATCAGGGTTTTGAGACCGGGGAGCTGTTTTTT
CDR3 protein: CASSTNQGFETGELFF

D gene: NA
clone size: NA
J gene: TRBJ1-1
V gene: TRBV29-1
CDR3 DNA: TGCAGCGTGCAAAGGGACACTGAAGCTTTCTTT
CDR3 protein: CSVQRDTEAFF

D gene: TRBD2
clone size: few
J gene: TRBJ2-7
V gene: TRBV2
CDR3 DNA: TGTGCCAGCAGTGAGGCTAGCGGGAGAAACGAGCAGTACTTC
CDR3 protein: CASSEASGRNEQYF

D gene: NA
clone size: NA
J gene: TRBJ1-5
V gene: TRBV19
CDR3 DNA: TGTGCCAGTAGTATGTGGGACAGCAATCAGCCCCAGCATTTT
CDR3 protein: CASSMWDSNQPQHF

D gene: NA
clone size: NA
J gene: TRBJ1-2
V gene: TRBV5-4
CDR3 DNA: TGTGCCAGCAGCCCGAGGACCGAGTACTATGGCTACACCTTC
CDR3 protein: CASSPRTEYYGYTF

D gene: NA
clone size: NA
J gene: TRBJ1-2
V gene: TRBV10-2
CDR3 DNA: TGCGCCAGCACCCCCCAGGGCGACTATGGCTACACCTTC
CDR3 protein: CASTPQGDYGYTF

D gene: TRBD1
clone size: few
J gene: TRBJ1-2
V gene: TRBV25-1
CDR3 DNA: TGTGCCAGCAGCTCCGGACAGGGATATGGCTACACCTTC
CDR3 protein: CASSSGQGYGYTF

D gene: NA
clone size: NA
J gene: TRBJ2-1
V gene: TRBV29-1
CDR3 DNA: TGCAGCGTTGCCCTTCGACTTGCCTCCTACAATGAGCAGTTCTTC
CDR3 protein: CSVALRLASYNEQFF

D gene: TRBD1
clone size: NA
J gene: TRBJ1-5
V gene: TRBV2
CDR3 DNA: TGTGCCAGCAGTGACATCCGGGACAGGGGAGGTGGCGGCAATCAGCCCCAGCATTTT
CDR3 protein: CASSDIRDRGGGGNQPQHF

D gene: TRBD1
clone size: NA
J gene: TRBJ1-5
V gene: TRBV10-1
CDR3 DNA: TGCGCCAGCAGTCCACGACAGGGAGGGGGGAGCAATCAGCCCCAGCATTTT
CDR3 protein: CASSPRQGGGSNQPQHF

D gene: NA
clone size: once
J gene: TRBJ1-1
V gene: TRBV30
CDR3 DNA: TGTGCCTGGAGTGTGGGGGATACTGAAGCTTTCTTT
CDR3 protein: CAWSVGDTEAFF

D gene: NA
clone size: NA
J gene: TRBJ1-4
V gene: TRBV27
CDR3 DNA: TGTGCCAGCAGTCTCCACCTGGGGGCGGCTAATGAAAAACTGTTTTTT
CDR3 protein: CASSLHLGAANEKLFF

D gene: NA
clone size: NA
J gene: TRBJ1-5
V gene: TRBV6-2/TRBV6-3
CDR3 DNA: TGTGCCAGCAGCCCCGGACTGGTCAATCAGCCCCAGCATTTT
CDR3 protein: CASSPGLVNQPQHF

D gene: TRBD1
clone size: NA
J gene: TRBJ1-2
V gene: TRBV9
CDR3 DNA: TGTGCCAGCAGCTCCGAGGACAGGGACTATGGCTACACCTTC
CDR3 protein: CASSSEDRDYGYTF

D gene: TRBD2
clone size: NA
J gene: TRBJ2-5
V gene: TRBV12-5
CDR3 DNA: TGTGCTAGTGGTTTGGTCCCGGGGGGGCCGTCTGAGACCCAGTACTTC
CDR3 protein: CASGLVPGGPSETQYF

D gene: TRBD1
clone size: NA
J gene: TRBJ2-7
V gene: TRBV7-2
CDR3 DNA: TGTGCCAGCAGCTTAAAGGCAGGGGGCTGGGACGAGCAGTACTTC
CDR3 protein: CASSLKAGGWDEQYF

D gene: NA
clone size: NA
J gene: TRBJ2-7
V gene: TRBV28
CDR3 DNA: TGTGCCAGCAGCCTGCCCGGACTCCATGGCTTCTACGAGCAGTACTTC
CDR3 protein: CASSLPGLHGFYEQYF

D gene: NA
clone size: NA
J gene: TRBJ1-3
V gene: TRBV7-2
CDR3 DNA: TGTGCCAGCAGCTTCCTACAGGGAGGAAACACCATATATTTT
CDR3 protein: CASSFLQGGNTIYF

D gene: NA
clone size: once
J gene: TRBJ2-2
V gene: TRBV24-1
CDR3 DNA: TGTGCCACCAGTGATCCGCTGCCGGGACGGAACACCGGGGAGCTGTTTTTT
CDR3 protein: CATSDPLPGRNTGELFF

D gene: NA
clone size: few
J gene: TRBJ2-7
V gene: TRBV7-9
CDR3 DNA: TGTGCCAGCAGCTTCCCCCAGAGCTCCTACGAGCAGTACTTC
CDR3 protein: CASSFPQSSYEQYF

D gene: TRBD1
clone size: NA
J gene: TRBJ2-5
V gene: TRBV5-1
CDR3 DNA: TGCGCCAGCAGCTCTGACAGGGACGTGAACCAAGAGACCCAGTACTTC
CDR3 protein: CASSSDRDVNQETQYF

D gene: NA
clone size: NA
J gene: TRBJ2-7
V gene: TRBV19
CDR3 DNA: TGTGCCAGTAGTAGGGGACCCCCCTACGAGCAGTACTTC
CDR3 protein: CASSRGPPYEQYF

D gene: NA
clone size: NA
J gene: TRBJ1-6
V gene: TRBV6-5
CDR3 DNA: TGTGCCAGCAGTTATGGGCAGACGGCTCCCCTCCACTTT
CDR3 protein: CASSYGQTAPLHF

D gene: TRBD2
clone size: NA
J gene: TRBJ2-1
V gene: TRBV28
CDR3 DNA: TGTGCCAGCCAACTAGCGGGAGGGCAGTTCTTC
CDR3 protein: CASQLAGGQFF

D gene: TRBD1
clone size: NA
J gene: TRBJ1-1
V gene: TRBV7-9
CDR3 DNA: TGTGCCAGCAGCCGGGACAGGGGGCTGGGGACTGAAGCTTTCTTT
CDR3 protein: CASSRDRGLGTEAFF

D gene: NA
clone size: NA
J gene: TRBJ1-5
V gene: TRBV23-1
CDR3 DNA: TGCGCCAGCAGTCAATCGTCGACAGGTAATCAGCCCCAGCATTTT
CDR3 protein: CASSQSSTGNQPQHF

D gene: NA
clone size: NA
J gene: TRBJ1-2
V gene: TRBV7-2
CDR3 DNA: TGTGCCAGCAGCTTAGCAGGGGTGAACTATGGCTACACCTTC
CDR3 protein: CASSLAGVNYGYTF

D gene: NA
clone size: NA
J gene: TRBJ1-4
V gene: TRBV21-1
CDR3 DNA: TGTGGGGGGGAGCGGGAAAAACTGTTTTTT
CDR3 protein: CGGEREKLFF

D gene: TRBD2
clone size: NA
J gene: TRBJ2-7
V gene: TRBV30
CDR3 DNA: TGTGCCTGGAATGACCGGCTAGCGGGAGGTAGTGTCTACGAGCAGTACTTC
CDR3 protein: CAWNDRLAGGSVYEQYF

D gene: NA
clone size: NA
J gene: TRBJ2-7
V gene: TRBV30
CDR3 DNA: TGTGCCTGGAAGGTGTCAGCCTACGAGCAGTACTTC
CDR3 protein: CAWKVSAYEQYF

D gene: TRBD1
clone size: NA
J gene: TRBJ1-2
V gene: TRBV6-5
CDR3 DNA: TGTGCCAGCAGTTCGATAAGGGACAGTCGGGGCTACACCTTC
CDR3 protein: CASSSIRDSRGYTF

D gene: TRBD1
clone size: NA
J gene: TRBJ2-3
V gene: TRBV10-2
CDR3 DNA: TGCGCCAGCAGTCGGGACAGGAGGGGCACAGATACGCAGTATTTT
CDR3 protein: CASSRDRRGTDTQYF

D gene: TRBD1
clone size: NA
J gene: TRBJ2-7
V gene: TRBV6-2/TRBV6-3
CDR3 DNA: TGTGCCAGCAGTAGGGACAGGTACGAGCAGTACTTC
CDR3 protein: CASSRDRYEQYF

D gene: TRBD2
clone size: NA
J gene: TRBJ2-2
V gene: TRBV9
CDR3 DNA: TGTGCCAGCAGCGTAGATGCACTAGCGGGAGAGGTCACCGGGGAGCTGTTTTTT
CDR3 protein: CASSVDALAGEVTGELFF

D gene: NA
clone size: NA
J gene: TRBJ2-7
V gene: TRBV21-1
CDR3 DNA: TGTGCCAGCAGCAAAGAGGGGGGTAGCGGGAGAGCATACGAGCAGTACTTC
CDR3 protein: CASSKEGGSGRAYEQYF

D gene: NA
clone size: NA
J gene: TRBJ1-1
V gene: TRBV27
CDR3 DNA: TGTGCCAGCAGTGGGGACGGGGGGTCTGAAGCTTTCTTT
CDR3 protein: CASSGDGGSEAFF

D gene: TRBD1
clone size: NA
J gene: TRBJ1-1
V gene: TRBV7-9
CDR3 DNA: TGTGCCAGCACCCGACAGGGGGACACTGAAGCTTTCTTT
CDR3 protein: CASTRQGDTEAFF

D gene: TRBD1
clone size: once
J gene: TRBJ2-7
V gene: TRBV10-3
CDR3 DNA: TGTGCCATCAGTGGCCGACAGGGGTCATTCTCCTACGAGCAGTACTTC
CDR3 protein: CAISGRQGSFSYEQYF

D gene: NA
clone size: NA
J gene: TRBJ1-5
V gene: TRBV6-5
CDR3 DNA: TGTGCCAGCCGTAGTTGGGATAGCAATCAGCCCCAGCATTTT
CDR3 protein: CASRSWDSNQPQHF

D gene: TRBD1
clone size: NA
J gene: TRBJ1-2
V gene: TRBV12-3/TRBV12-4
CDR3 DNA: TGTGCCAGCAGTGGCAGGGGGAACTATGGCTACACCTTC
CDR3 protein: CASSGRGNYGYTF

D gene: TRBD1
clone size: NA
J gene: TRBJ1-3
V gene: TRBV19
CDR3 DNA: TGTGCCAGTAGTATTACTGACAGGGCCGGAAACACCATATATTTT
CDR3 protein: CASSITDRAGNTIYF

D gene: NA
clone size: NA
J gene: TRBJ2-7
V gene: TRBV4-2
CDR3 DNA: TGTGCCAGCAGCTCGCGGACGGAGACCTACGAGCAGTACTTC
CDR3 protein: CASSSRTETYEQYF

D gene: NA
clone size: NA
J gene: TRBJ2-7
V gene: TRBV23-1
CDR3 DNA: TGCGCCAGCAGTCAGAGGCCGGGGGCCTACGAGCAGTACTTC
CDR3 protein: CASSQRPGAYEQYF

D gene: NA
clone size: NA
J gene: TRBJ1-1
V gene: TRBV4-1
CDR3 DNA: TGCGCCAGCAGCCAAGAAGGTACGGCCCTCTACACTGAAGCTTTCTTT
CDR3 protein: CASSQEGTALYTEAFF

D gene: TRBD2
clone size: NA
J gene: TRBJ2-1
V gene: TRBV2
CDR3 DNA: TGTGCCAGCAGGGGACTAGCGGGAGGGAATGAGCAGTTCTTC
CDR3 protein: CASRGLAGGNEQFF

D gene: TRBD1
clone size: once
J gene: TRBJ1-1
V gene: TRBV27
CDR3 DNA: TGTGCCAGCAGTTTACGACAGGGCGTCTTGGCGAACACTGAAGCTTTCTTT
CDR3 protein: CASSLRQGVLANTEAFF

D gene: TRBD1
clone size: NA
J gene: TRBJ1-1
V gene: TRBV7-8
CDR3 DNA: TGTGCCAGCAGCTCGAGGCCAGGGGGCACTGAAGCTTTCTTT
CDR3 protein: CASSSRPGGTEAFF

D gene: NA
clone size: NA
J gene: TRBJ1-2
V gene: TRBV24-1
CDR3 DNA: TGTGCCACCAGTGATTTGGACCTAAACTATGGCTACACCTTC
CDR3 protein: CATSDLDLNYGYTF